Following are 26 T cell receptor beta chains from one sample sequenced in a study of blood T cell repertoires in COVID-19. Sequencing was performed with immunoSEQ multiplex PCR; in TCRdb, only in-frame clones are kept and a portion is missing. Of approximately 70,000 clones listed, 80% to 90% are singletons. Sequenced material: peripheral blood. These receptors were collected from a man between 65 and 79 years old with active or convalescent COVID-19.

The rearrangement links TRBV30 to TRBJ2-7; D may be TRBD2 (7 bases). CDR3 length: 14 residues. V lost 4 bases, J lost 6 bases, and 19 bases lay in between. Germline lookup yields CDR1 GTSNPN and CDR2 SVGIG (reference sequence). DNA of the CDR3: TGTGCCTGGACCCATGGGGGGGCACTAGGCGAGCAGTACTTC. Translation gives CAWTHGGALGEQYF. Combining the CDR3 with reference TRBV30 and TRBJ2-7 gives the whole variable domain SQTIHQWPATLVQPVGSPLSLECTVEGTSNPNLYWYRQAAGRGLQLLFYSVGIGQISSEVPQNLSASRPQDRQFILSSKKLLLSDSGFYLCAWTHGGALGEQYFGPGTRLTVT.

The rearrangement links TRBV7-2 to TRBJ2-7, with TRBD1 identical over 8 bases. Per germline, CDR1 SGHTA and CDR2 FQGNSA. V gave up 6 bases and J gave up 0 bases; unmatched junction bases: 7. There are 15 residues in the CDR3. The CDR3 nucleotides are TGTGCCAGCAGACCCGCAGGGGGCCGCTCCTACGAGCAGTACTTC. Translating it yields CASRPAGGRSYEQYF.

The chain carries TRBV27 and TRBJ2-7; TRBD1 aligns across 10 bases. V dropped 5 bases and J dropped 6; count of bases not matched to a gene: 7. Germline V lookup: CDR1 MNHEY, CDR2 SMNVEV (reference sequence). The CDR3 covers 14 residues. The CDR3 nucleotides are TGTGCCAGCAGTATCCGGGACAGGGGCTCCGAGCAGTACTTC. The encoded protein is CASSIRDRGSEQYF.

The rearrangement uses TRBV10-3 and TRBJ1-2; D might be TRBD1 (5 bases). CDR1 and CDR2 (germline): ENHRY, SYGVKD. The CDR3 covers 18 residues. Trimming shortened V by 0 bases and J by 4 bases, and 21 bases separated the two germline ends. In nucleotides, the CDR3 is TGTGCCATCAGTGAGTCGTTTGTACAGGAACGAGTAGTCTATGGCTACACCTTC. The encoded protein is CAISESFVQERVVYGYTF.

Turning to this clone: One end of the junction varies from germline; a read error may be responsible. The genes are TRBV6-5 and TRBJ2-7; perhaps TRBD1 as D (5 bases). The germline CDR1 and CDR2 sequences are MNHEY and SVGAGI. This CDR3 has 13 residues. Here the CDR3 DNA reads TGTGCCAGCATCATCAGGGCTCCTTACGATTCGCACTTC. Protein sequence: CASIIRAPYDSHF.

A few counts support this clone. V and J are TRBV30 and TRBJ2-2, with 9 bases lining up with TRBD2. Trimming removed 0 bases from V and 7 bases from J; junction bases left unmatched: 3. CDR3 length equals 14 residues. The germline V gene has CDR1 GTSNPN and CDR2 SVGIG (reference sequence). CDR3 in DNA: TGTGCCTGGAGTGTTAGCGGGAGCGACGGGGAGCTGTTTTTT. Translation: CAWSVSGSDGELFF. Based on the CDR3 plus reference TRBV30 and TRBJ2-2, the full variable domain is SQTIHQWPATLVQPVGSPLSLECTVEGTSNPNLYWYRQAAGRGLQLLFYSVGIGQISSEVPQNLSASRPQDRQFILSSKKLLLSDSGFYLCAWSVSGSDGELFFGEGSRLTVL.

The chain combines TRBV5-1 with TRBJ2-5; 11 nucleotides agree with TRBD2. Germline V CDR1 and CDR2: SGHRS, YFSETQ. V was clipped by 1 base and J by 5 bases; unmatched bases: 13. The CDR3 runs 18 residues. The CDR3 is CASSLSLLAGVPAETQYF. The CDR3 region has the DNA TGCGCCAGCAGCTTGTCATTACTAGCGGGAGTCCCCGCGGAGACCCAGTACTTC.

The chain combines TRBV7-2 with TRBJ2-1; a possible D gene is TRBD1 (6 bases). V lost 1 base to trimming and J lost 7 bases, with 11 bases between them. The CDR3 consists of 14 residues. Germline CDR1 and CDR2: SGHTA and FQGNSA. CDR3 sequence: CASSLVAGENEQFF. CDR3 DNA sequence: TGTGCCAGCAGCTTAGTTGCAGGGGAGAATGAGCAGTTCTTC.

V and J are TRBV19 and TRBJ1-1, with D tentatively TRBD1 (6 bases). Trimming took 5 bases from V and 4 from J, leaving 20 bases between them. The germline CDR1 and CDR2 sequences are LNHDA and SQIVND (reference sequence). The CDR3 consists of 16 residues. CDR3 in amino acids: CASSLPRGGAGTEAFF. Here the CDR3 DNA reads TGTGCCAGTAGTCTTCCCCGAGGGGGGGCGGGCACTGAAGCTTTCTTT. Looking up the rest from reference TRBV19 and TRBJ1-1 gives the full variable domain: DGGITQSPKYLFRKEGQNVTLSCEQNLNHDAMYWYRQDPGQGLRLIYYSQIVNDFQKGDIAEGYSVSREKKESFPLTVTSAQKNPTAFYLCASSLPRGGAGTEAFFGQGTRLTVV.

CDR3 nucleotides: TGTGCCAGCAGTGAAGGGGTGAGGGTAGGAACCGGGGAGCTGTTTTTT. Translated, it gives CASSEGVRVGTGELFF. V gene TRBV2 combines with J gene TRBJ2-2; maybe TRBD2 (5 bases). Germline V lookup: CDR1 SNHLY, CDR2 FYNNEI. The CDR3 spans 16 residues. Trimming removed 1 base from V and 5 bases from J, with 14 bases in between.

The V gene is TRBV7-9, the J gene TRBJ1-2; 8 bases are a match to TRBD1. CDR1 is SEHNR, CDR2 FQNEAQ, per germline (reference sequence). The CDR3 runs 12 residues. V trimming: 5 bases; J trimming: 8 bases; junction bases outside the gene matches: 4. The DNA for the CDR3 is TGTGCCAGCAGCCGGGACAGGTCGGGCTACACCTTC. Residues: CASSRDRSGYTF.

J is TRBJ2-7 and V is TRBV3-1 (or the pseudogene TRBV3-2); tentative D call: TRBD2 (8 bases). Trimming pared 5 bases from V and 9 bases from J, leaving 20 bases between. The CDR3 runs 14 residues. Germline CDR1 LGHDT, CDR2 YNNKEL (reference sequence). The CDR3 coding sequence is TGTGCCAGCAGCTCGGGAGGGGGCATTCGATGGCAGTACTTC. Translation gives CASSSGGGIRWQYF.

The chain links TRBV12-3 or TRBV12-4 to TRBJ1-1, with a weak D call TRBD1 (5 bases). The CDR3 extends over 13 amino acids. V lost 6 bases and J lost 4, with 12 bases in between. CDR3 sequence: CASREIQGTEAFF. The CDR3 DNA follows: TGTGCCAGCAGAGAAATCCAGGGCACTGAAGCTTTCTTT.

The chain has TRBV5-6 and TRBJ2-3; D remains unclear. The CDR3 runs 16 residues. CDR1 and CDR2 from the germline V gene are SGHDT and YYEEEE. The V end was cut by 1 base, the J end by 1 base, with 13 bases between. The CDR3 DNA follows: TGTGCCAGCAGCTTGAGGTGGGCCCCGGGCACAGATACGCAGTATTTT. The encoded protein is CASSLRWAPGTDTQYF.

CDR3 in amino acids: CASSIMGGGGQPQHF. The CDR3 DNA is TGTGCCAGTAGTATTATGGGAGGGGGTGGTCAGCCCCAGCATTTT. The chain combines TRBV19 with TRBJ1-5, with a weak D call TRBD1 (6 bases). With 3 bases removed from V and 6 bases from J, the gap between germline ends came to 15 bases. CDR3 length equals 15 residues. Germline loops: CDR1 LNHDA, CDR2 SQIVND (reference sequence).

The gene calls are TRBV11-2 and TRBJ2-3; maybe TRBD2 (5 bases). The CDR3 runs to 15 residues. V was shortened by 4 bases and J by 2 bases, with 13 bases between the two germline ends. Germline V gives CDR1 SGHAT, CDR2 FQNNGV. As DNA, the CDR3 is TGTGCCAGCAGCTCAACTAGTTCTTTCACAGATACGCAGTATTTT. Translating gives CASSSTSSFTDTQYF.

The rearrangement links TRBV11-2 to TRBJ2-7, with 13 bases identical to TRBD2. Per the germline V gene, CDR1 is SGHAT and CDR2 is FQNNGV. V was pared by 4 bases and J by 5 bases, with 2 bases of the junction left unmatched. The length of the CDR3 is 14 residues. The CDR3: CASSSGLAGDEQYF. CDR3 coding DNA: TGTGCCAGCAGCTCAGGACTAGCGGGAGACGAGCAGTACTTC.

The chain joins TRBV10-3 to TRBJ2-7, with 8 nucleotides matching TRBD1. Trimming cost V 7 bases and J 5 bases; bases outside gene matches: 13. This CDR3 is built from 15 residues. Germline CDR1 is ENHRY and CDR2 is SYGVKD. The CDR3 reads CAITPGQGNVNEQYF. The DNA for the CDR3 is TGTGCCATCACTCCCGGACAGGGAAATGTAAACGAGCAGTACTTC.

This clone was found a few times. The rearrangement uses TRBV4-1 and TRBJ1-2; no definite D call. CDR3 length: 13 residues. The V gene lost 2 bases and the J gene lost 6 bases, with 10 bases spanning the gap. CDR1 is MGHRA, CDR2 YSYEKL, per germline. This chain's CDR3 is CASSQPGDNGYTF. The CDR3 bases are TGCGCCAGCAGCCAACCGGGAGACAATGGCTACACCTTC.

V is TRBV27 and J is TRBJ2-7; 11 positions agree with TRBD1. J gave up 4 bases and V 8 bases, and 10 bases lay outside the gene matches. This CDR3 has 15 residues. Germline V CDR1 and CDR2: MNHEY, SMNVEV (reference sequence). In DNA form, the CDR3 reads TGTGCCAGCGGCCCAGGACAGGGGGCTCTGTACGAGCAGTACTTC. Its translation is CASGPGQGALYEQYF.

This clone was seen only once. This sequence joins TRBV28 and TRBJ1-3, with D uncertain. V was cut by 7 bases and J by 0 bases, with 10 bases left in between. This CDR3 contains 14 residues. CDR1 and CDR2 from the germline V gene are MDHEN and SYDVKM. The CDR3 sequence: CASIAASSGNTIYF. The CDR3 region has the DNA TGTGCCAGCATAGCTGCTTCCTCTGGAAACACCATATATTTT.

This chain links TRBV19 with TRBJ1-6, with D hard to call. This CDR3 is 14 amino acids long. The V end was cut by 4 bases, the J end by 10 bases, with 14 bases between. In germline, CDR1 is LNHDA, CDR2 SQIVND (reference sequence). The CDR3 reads CASSTQTGGSPLHF. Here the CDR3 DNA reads TGTGCCAGTAGTACCCAGACCGGAGGGTCACCCCTCCACTTT.

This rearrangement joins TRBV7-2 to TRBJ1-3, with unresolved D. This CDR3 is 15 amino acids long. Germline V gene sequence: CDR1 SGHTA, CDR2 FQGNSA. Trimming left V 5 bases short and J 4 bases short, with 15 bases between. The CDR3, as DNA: TGTGCCAGCAGCCCCCGCGGTCTAGGAGGAAACACCATATATTTT. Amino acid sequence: CASSPRGLGGNTIYF.

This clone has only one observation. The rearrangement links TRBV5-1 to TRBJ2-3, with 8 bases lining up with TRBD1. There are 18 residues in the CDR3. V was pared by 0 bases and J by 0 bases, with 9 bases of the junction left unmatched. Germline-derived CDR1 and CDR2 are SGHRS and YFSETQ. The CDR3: CASSLAPRQGLSTDTQYF. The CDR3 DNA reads TGCGCCAGCAGCTTGGCCCCCCGACAGGGGCTGAGCACAGATACGCAGTATTTT.

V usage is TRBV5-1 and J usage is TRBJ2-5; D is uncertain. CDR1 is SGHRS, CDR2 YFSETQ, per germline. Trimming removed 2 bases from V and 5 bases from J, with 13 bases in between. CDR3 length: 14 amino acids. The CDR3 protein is CASSLAQYFETQYF. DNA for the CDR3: TGCGCCAGCAGCTTAGCGCAATACTTCGAGACCCAGTACTTC.

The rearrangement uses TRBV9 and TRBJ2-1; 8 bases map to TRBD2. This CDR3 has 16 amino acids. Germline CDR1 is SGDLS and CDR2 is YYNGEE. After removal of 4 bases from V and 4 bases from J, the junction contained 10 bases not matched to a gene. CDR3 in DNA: TGTGCCAGCAGCCCCCTCGGACTAGCTGGGTACAATGAGCAGTTCTTC. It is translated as CASSPLGLAGYNEQFF.